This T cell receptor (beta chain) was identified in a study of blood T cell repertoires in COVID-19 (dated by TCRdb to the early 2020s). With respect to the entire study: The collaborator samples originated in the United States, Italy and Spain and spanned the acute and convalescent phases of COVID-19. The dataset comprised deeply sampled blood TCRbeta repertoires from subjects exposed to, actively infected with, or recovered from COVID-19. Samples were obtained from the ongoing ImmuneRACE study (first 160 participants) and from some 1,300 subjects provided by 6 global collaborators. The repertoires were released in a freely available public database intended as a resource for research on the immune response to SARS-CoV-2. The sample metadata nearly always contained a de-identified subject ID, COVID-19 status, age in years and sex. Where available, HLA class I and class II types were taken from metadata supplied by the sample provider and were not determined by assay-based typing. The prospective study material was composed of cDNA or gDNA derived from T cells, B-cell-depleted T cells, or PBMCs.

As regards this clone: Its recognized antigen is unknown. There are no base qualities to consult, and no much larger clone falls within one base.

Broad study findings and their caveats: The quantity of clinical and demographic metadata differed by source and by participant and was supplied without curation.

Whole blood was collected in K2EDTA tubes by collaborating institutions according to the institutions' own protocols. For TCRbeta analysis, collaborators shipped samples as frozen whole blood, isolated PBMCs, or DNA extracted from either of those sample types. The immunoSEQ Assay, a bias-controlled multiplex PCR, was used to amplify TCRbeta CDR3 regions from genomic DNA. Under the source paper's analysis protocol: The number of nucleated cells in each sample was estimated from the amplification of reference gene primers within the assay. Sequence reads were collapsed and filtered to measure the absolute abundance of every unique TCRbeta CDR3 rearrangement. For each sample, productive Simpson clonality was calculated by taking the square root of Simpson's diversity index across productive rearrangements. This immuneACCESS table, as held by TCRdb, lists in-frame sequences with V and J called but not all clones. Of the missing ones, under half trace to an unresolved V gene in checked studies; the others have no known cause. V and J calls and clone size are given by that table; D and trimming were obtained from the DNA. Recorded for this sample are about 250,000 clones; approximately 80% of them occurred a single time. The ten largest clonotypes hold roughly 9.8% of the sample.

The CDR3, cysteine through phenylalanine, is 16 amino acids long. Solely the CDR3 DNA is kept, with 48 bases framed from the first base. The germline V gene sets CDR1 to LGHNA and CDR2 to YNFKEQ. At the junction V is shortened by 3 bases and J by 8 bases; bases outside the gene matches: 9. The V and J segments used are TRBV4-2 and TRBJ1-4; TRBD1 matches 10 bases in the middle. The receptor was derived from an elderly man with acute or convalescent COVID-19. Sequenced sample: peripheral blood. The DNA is TGTGCCAGCAGCCAGGGTCTGACAGGGGGCCGGGAAAAACTGTTTTTT. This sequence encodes CASSQGLTGGREKLFF.